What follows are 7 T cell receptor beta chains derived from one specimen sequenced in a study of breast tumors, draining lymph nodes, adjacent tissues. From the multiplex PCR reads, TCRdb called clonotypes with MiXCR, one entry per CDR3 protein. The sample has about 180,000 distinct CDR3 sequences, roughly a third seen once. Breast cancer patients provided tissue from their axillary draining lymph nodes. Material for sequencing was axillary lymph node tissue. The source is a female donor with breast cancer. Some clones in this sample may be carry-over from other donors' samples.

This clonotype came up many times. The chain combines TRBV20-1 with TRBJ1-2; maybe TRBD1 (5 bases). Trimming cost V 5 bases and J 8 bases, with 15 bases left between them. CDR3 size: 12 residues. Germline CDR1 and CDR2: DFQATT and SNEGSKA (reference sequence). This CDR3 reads CSAPQGRWGYTF. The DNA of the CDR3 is TGCAGTGCTCCTCAGGGCAGATGGGGCTACACCTTC.

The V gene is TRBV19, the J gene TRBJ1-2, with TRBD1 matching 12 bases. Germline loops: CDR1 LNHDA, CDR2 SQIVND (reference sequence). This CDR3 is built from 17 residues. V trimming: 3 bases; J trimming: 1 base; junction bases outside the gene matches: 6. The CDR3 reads CASSIVGQGAHNYGYTF. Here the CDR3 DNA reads TGTGCCAGTAGTATCGTGGGACAGGGGGCGCATAACTATGGCTACACCTTC.

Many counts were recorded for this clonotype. The CDR3 sequence is CASSRGGEETQYF. Here the CDR3 DNA reads TGCGCCAGCAGCCGGGGAGGGGAGGAGACCCAGTACTTC. The V call is TRBV5-1, the J call TRBJ2-5, with TRBD2 matching 7 bases. The CDR3 contains 13 residues. With 4 bases clipped from V and 5 bases from J, the junction kept 5 bases outside the gene matches. The V gene's germline CDR1 is SGHRS and CDR2 YFSETQ.

The CDR3 bases are TGTGCCAGCAGCTTAACGAGGGGAACGAACACTGAAGCTTTCTTT. Protein product: CASSLTRGTNTEAFF. V gene TRBV11-3 combines with J gene TRBJ1-1, with a possible D match to TRBD1 (5 bases). The CDR3 is 15 amino acids. Germline assignment: CDR1 SGHNT and CDR2 YENEEA. Trimming cost V 2 bases and J 1 base, with 11 bases left between them.

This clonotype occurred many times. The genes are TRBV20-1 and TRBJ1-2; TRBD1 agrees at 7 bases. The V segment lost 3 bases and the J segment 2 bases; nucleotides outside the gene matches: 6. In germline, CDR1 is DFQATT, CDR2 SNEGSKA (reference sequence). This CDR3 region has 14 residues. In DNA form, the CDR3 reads TGCAGTGCTAGCGGATCGGGACAGAACTATGGCTACACCTTC. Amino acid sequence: CSASGSGQNYGYTF.

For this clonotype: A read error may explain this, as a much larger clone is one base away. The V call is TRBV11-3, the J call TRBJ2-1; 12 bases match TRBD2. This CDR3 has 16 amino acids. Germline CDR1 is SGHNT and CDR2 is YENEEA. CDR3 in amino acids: CASSPQLAGGSGERFF. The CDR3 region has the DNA TGTGCCAGCAGCCCCCAACTAGCGGGAGGTTCCGGTGAGCGGTTCTTC.

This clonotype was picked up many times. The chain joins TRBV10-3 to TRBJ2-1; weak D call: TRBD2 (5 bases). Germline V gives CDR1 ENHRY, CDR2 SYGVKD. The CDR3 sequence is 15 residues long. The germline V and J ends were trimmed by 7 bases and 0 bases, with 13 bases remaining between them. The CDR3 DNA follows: TGTGCCATCACCCTCGGGGAGAGCTCCTACAATGAGCAGTTCTTC. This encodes CAITLGESSYNEQFF.